Below, 2 T cell receptor beta chains from the same sample are listed, as sequenced in a study of post-analysis software for immune sequencing data. Study-level points and caveats: The five TRBV segments detected at higher frequency in patients than in controls included TRBV5-6, TRBV5-1 and TRBV20-1.

These receptors' targets are unknown. Sequencing libraries made from TCR beta cDNA carried unique molecular identifiers. TCRdb processed the PCR reads anew with MiXCR; each CDR3 protein has one entry. The sample holds hundreds of thousands of distinct CDR3 sequences, roughly three fifths seen once. Input material: blood. The receptors originated from a girl aged 2 to 10 with multiple sclerosis.

The chain has TRBV7-9 and TRBJ2-1; D gene unclear. The CDR3 is made up of 12 amino acids. Germline values: CDR1 SEHNR, CDR2 FQNEAQ (reference sequence). V was pared by 0 bases and J by 7 bases, with 4 bases between. The chain's CDR3 is CASSLADNEQFF. DNA of the CDR3: TGTGCCAGCAGCTTAGCGGATAATGAGCAGTTCTTC.

This rearrangement joins TRBV12-3 or TRBV12-4 to TRBJ2-7, with 7 bases lining up with TRBD1. CDR3 size: 13 residues. After removal of 3 bases from V and 5 bases from J, the junction contained 4 bases not matched to a gene. CDR3 in DNA: TGTGCCAGCAGTTTTACAGGGGAGAACGAGCAGTACTTC. Protein sequence: CASSFTGENEQYF.